The sequence of this T cell receptor beta chain was determined in a study of CD8 T cells in ankylosing spondylitis. Whole-study findings and limits: Relatively scarce in peripheral blood, disease-linked clones were CD8+. A motif of eight highly homologous TCR beta variants was seen as apparently characteristic of ankylosing spondylitis blood. The authors reported significant enrichment of disease-linked clones in matched ankylosing spondylitis synovial fluid.

From germline, CDR1 is MNHNS and CDR2 SASEGT. J was trimmed by 3 bases and V by 8 bases; bases with no gene match: 9. There are 15 residues in the CDR3. Making use of molecular barcodes, quantitative 5'-RACE generated TCR beta libraries. TCRdb ran MiXCR on the 5' RACE reads and lists one entry per CDR3 protein. Among about 800,000 distinct CDR3 sequences, 10% to 15% were seen once, and the ten largest hold about 0.49%. The table lists this clonotype with many counts. What it recognizes is unknown. This chain joins TRBV6-1 and TRBJ1-1; 10 bases align to TRBD1. The clonotype was recovered from a male donor with ankylosing spondylitis. The sequenced material came from blood, either unsorted or a sorted T cell fraction (not recorded which). The DNA for the CDR3 is TGTGCCAGCCTTGACAGGGGGCTCGGAGACACTGAAGCTTTCTTT. Amino acid sequence: CASLDRGLGDTEAFF.